The sequence of this T cell receptor (beta chain) was determined in a study of shared clonotypes between healthy human individuals. Turning to the study itself: There were three CD4 naive, three CD4 memory, two CD8 naive and one CD8 memory plates per donor. Study findings and constraints: The naive CD4 repertoires of a few donors were compared, and around 5% of clonotypes were shared.

The test was conducted at deep level. In the original analysis: Filtering was not the same, since immunoSEQ gave junction-only sequences without quality scores. Here immunoSEQ multiplex PCR was the method, and the copy in TCRdb shows in-frame clones only, minus some. That table gives V, J and clone size, and the DNA gave D and trimming. The repertoire consists of approximately 530,000 clones, with roughly 95% occurring once and the leading ten covering 0.05% to 0.08%. About this clone: Its antigen remains unknown.

Sample: naive CD4+ T cells sorted from blood. Subset described: CD45RA+ positively selected. The sequence was obtained from a woman aged 25 to 39 in good health.

CDR3 amino acids: CASKSGPLEQGQYF. CDR3 bases: TGTGCCAGCAAGAGTGGTCCACTCGAACAGGGGCAGTATTTT. This rearrangement joins TRBV6-5 to TRBJ2-3; TRBD1 might be the D (6 bases). Germline V gene lookup returns CDR1 MNHEY and CDR2 SVGAGI. The germline V and J ends were trimmed by 7 bases and 11 bases, with 22 bases remaining between them. The length of the CDR3 is 14 residues.